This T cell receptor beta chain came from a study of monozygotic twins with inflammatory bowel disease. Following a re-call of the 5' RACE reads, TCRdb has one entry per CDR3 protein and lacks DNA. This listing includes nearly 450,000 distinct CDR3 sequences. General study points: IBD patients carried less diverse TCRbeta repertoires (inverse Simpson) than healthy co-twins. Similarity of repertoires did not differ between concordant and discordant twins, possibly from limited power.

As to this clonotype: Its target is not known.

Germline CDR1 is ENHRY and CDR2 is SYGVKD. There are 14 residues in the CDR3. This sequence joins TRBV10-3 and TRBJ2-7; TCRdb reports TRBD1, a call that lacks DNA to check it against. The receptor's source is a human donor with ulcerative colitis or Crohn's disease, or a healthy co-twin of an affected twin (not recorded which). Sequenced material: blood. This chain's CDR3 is CAIAGTGNSHEQYF.